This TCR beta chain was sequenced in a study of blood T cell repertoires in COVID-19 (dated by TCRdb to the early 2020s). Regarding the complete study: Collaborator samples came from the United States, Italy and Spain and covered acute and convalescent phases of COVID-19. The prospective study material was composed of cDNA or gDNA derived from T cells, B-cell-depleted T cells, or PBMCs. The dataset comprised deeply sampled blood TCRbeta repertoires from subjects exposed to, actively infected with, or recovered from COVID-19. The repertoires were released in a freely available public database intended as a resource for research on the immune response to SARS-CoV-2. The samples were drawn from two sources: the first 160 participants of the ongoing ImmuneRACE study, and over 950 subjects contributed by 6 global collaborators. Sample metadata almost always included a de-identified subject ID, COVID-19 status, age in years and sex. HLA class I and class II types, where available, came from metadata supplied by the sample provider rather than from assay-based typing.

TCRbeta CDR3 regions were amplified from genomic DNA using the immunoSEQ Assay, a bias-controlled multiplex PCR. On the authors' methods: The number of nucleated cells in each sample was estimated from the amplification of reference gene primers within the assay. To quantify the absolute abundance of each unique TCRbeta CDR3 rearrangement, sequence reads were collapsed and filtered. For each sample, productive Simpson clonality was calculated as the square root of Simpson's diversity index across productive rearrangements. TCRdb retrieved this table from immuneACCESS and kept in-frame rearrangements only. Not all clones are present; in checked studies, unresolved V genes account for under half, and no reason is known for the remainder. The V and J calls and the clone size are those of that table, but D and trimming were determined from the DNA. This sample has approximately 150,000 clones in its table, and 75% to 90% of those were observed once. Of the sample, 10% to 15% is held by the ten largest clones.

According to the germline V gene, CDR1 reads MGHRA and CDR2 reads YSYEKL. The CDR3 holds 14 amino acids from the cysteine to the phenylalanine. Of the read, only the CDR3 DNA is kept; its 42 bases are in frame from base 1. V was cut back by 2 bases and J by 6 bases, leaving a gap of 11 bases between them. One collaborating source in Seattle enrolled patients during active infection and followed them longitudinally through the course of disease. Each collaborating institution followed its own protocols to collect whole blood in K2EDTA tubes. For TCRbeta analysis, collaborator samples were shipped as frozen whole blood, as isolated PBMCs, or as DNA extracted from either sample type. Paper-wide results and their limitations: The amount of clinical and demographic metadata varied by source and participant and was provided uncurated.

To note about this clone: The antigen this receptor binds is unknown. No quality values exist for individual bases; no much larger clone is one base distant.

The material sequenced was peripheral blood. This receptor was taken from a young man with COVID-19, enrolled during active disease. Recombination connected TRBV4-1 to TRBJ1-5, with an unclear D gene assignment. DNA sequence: TGCGCCAGCAGCCAAAGAGGCCCGGTTCAGCCCCAGCATTTT. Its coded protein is CASSQRGPVQPQHF.